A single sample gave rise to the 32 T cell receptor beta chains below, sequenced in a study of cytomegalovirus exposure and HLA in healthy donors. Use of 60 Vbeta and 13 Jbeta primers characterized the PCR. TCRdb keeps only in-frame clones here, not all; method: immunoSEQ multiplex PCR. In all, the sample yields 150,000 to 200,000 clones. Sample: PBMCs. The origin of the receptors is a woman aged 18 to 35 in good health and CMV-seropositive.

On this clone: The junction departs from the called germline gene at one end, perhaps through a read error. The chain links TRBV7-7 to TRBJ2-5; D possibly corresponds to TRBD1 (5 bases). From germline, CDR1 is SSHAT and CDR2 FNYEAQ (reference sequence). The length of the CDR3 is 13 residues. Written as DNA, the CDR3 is TGTGCTAGCAGCGCGAGCAGGGCAGAGACCCAGTACTTC. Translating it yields CASSASRAETQYF.

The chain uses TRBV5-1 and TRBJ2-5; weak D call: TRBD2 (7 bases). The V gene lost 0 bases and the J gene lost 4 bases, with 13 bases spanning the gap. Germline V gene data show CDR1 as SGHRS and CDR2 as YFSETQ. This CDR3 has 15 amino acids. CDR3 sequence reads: CASSLAGGRGETQYF. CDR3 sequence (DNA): TGCGCCAGCAGCTTGGCGGGGGGCCGGGGAGAGACCCAGTACTTC.

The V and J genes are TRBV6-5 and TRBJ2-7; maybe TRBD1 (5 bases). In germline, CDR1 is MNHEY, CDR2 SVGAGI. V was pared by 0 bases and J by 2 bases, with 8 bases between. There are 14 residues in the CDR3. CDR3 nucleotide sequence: TGTGCCAGCAGTTACTCAGGGGCCACCTACGAGCAGTACTTC. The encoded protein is CASSYSGATYEQYF.

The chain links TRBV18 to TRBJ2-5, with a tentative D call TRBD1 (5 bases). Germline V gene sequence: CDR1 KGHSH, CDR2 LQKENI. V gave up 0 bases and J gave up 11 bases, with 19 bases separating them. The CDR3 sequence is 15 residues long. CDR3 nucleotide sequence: TGTGCCAGCTCACCACCGGGGCAGGTTCCCTATGAGCAGTACTTC. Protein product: CASSPPGQVPYEQYF. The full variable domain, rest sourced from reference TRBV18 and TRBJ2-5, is NAGVMQNPRHLVRRRGQEARLRCSPMKGHSHVYWYRQLPEEGLKFMVYLQKENIIDESGMPKERFSAEFPKEGPSILRIQQVVRGDSAAYFCASSPPGQVPYEQYFGPGTRLLVL.

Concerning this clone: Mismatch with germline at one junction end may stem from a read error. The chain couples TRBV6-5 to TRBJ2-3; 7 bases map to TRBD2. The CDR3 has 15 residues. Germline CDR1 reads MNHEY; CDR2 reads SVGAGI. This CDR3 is CASSQLAWGTDMQYF. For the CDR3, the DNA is TGTGCCAGCAGTCAACTAGCGTGGGGCACAGATATGCAGTATTTT.

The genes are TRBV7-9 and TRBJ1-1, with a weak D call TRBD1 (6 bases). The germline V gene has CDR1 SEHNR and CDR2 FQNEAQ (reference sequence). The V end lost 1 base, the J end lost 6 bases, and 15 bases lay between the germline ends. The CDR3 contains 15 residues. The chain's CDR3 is CASSLVLGASSEAFF. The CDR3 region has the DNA TGTGCCAGCAGCTTAGTTCTGGGGGCAAGTTCTGAAGCTTTCTTT.

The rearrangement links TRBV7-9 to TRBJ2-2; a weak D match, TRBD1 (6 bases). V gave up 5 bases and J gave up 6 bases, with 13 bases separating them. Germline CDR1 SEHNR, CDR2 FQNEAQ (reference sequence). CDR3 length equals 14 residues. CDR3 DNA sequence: TGTGCCAGCAGCCGTCAACAGGGCGCCGGGGAGCTGTTTTTT. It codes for CASSRQQGAGELFF.

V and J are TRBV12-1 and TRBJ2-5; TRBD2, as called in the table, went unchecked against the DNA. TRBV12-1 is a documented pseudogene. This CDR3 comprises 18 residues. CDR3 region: CASSPGRLGAGGRETQYF. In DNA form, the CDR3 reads TGTGCCAGCAGCCCTGGGAGGTTGGGAGCGGGGGGGCGTGAGACCCAGTACTTC.

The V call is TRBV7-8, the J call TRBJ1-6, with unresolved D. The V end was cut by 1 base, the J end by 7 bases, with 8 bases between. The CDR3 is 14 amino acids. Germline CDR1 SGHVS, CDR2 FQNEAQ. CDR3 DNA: TGTGCCAGCAGCTTAGTAGAGGGCAATTCACCCCTCCACTTT. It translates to CASSLVEGNSPLHF.

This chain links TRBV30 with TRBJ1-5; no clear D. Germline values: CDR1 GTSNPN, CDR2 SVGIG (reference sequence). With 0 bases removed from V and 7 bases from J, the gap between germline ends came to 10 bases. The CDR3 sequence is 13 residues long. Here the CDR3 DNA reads TGTGCCTGGAGTGTACGAGGGTCCCAGCCCCAGCATTTT. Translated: CAWSVRGSQPQHF.

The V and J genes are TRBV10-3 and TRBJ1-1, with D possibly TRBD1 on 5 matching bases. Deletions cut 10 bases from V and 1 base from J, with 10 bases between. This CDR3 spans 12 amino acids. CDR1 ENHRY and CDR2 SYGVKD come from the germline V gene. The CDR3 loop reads CASQGGNTEAFF. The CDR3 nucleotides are TGTGCCAGCCAGGGAGGGAACACTGAAGCTTTCTTT.

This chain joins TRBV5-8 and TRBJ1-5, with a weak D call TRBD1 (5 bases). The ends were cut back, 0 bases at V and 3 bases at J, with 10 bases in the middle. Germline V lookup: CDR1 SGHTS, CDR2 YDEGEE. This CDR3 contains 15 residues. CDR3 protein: CASSLVRAPNQPQHF. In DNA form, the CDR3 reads TGTGCCAGCAGCTTGGTCAGGGCCCCCAATCAGCCCCAGCATTTT.

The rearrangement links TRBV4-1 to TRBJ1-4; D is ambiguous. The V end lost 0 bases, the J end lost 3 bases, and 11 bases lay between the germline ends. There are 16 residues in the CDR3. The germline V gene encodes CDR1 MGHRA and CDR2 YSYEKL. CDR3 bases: TGCGCCAGCAGCCAAGATGTTCGGGTATCTAATGAAAAACTGTTTTTT. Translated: CASSQDVRVSNEKLFF.

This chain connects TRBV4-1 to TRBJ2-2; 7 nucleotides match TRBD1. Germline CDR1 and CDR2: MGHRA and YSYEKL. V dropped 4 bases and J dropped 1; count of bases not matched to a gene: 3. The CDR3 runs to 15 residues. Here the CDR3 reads CASSPRQGNTGELFF. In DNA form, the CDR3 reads TGCGCCAGCAGCCCAAGACAGGGGAACACCGGGGAGCTGTTTTTT.

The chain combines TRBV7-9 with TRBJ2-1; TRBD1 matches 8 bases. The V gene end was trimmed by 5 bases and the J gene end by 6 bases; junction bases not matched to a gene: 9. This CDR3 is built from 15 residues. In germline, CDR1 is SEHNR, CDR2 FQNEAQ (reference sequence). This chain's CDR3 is CASSQGASVSNEQFF. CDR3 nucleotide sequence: TGTGCCAGCAGCCAGGGGGCTAGTGTAAGCAATGAGCAGTTCTTC.

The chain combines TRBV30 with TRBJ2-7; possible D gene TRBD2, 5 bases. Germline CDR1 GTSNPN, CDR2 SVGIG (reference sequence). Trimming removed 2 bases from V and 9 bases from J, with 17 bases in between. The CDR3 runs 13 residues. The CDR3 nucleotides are TGTGCCTGGAGTAGTAGCGTCCGGTCGGGGCAGTACTTC. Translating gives CAWSSSVRSGQYF.

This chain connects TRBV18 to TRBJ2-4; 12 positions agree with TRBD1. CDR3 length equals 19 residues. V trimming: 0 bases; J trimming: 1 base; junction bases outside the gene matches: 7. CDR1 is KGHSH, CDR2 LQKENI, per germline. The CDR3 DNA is TGTGCCAGCTCACCACCGGGACAGGGGGCGAATATGGCCAAAAACATTCAGTACTTC. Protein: CASSPPGQGANMAKNIQYF.

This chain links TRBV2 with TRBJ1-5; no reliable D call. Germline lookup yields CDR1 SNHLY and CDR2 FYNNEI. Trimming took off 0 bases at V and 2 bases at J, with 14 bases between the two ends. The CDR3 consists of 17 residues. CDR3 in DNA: TGTGCCAGCAGTGAAGCGCTGTGGAGATCGGGCAATCAGCCCCAGCATTTT. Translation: CASSEALWRSGNQPQHF.

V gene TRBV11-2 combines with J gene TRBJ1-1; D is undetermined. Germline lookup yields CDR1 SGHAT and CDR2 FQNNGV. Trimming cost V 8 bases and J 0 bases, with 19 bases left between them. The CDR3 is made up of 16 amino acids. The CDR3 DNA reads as TGTGCCAGCGGGCATCGTTGGGTTGACCTGAACACTGAAGCTTTCTTT. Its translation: CASGHRWVDLNTEAFF. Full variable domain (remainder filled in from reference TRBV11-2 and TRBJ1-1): EAGVAQSPRYKIIEKRQSVAFWCNPISGHATLYWYQQILGQGPKLLIQFQNNGVVDDSQLPKDRFSAERLKGVDSTLKIQPAKLEDSAVYLCASGHRWVDLNTEAFFGQGTRLTVV.

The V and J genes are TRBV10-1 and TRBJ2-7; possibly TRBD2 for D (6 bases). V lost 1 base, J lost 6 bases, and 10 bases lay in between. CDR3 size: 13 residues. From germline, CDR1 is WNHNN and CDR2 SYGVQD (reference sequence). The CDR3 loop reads CASSEYGEAEQYF. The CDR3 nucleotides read TGCGCCAGCAGTGAGTACGGGGAGGCCGAGCAGTACTTC.

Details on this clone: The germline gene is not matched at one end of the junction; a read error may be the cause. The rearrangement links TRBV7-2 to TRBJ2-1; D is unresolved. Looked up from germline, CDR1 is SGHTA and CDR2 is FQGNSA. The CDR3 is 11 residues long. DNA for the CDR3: TGTGCCAGCAGCTTAGCCCTCTCAAGAGTCTTC. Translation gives CASSLALSRVF.

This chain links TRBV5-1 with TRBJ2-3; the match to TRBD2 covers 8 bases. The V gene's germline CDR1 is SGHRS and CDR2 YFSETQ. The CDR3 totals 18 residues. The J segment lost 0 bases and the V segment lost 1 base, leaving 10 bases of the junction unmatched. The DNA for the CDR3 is TGCGCCAGCAGCTTGCGGGCTAGCGGGTTCCGAAGCACAGATACGCAGTATTTT. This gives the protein CASSLRASGFRSTDTQYF.

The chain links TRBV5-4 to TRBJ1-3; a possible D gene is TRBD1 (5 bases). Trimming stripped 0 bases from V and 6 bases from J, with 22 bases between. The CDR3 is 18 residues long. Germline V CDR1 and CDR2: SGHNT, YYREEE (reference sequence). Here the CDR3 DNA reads TGTGCCAGCAGCTTGGTCCTCGCGGGGGAAGTAAAAGAAAACACCATATATTTT. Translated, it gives CASSLVLAGEVKENTIYF.

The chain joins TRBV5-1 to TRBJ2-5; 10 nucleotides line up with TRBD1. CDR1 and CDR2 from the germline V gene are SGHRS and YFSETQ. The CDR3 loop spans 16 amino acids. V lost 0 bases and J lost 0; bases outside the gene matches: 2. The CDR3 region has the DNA TGCGCCAGCAGCTTGGACGGGACAGGGGACCAAGAGACCCAGTACTTC. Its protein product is CASSLDGTGDQETQYF.

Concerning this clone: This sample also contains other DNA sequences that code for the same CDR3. DNA for the CDR3: TGCGCCAGCAGCTTGGCCGGGGGGCAAGAGACCCAGTACTTC. It translates to CASSLAGGQETQYF. The chain is built from TRBV5-1 and TRBJ2-5; 7 nucleotides match TRBD2. CDR3 length: 14 amino acids. Germline CDR1 reads SGHRS; CDR2 reads YFSETQ. The V gene end was trimmed by 0 bases and the J gene end by 2 bases; junction bases not matched to a gene: 1.

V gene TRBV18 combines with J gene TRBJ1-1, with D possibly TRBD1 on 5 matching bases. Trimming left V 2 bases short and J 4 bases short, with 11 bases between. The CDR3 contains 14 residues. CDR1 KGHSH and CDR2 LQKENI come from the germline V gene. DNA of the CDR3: TGTGCCAGCTCACCAGGGGCCGCGCTCACTGAAGCTTTCTTT. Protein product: CASSPGAALTEAFF.

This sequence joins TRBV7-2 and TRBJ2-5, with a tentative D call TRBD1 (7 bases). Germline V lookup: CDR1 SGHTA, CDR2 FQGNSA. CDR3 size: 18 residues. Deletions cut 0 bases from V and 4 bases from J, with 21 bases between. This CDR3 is CASSLALRARGERETQYF. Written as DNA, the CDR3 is TGTGCCAGCAGCTTAGCGCTCAGGGCCAGGGGGGAGAGAGAGACCCAGTACTTC.

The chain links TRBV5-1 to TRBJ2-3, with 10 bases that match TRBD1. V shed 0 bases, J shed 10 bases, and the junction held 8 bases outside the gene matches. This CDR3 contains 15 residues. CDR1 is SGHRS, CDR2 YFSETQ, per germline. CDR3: CASSLAVGQGIPQYF. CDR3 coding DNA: TGCGCCAGCAGCTTGGCCGTGGGACAGGGGATTCCGCAGTATTTT.

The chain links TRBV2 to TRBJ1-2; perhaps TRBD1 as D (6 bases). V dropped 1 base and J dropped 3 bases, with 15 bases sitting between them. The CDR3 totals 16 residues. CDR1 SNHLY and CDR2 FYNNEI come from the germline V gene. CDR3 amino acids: CASSEEVGALYYGYTF. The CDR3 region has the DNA TGTGCCAGCAGTGAAGAGGTGGGGGCGCTTTACTATGGCTACACCTTC.

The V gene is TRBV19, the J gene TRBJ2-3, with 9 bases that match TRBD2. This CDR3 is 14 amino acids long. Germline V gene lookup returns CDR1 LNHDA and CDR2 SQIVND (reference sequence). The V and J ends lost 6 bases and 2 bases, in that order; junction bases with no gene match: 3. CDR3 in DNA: TGTGCCAGTAGGGAGCGGGGGGTCACAGATACGCAGTATTTT. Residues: CASRERGVTDTQYF.

The CDR3 DNA reads TGCGCCAGCAGCTTCGGGACAGAATATAATTCACCCCTCCACTTT. Its protein product is CASSFGTEYNSPLHF. The chain links TRBV5-1 to TRBJ1-6; TRBD1 agrees at 7 bases. CDR1 is SGHRS and CDR2 is YFSETQ in the germline V gene. This CDR3 comprises 15 residues. The trim removed 2 bases at V and 4 bases at J, leaving 3 bases unmatched.

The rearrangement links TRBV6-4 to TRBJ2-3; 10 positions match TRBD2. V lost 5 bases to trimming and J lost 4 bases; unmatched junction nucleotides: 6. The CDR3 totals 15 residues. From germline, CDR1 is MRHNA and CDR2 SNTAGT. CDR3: CASSPLAGVADTQYF. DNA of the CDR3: TGTGCCAGCAGTCCCCTAGCGGGAGTAGCAGATACGCAGTATTTT.